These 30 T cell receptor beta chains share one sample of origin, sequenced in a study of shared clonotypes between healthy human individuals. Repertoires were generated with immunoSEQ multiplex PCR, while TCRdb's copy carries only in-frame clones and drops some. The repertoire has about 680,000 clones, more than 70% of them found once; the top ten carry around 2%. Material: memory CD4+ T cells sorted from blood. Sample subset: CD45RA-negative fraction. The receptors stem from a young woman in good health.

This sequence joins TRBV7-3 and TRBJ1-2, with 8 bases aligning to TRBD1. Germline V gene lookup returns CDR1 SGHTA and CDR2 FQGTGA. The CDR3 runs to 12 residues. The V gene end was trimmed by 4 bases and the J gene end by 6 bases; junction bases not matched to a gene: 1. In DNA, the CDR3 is TGTGCCAGCAGCTCAGGGGGCGATGGCTACACCTTC. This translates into CASSSGGDGYTF.

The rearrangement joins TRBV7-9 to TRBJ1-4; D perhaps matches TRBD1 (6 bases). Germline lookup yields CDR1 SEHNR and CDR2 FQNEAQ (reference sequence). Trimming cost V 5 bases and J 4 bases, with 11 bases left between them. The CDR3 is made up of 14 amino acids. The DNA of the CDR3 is TGTGCCAGCAGCCGCGGACAGAATAATGAAAAACTGTTTTTT. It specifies CASSRGQNNEKLFF.

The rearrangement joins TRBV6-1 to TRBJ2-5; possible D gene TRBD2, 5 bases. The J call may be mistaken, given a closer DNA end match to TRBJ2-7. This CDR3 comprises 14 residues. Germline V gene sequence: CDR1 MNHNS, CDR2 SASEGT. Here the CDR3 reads CASSEWIDRGEQYF. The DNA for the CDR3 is TGTGCCAGCAGTGAATGGATAGATCGGGGCGAGCAGTACTTC.

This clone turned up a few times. The CDR3 bases are TGTGCCAGCAGTCGGCCCCCTCCGGGCGAGCAGTACTTC. This encodes CASSRPPPGEQYF. J is TRBJ2-7 and V is TRBV27; D not resolved. Trimming took off 5 bases at V and 6 bases at J, with 14 bases between the two ends. The CDR3 is 13 residues long. Germline CDR1 reads MNHEY; CDR2 reads SMNVEV (reference sequence).

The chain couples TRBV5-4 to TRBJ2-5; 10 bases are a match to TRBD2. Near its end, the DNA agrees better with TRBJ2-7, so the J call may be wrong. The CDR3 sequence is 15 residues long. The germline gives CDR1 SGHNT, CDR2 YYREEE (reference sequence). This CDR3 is CASSSELAGGYEQYF. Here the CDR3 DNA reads TGTGCCAGCAGCTCGGAGTTAGCGGGAGGCTACGAGCAGTACTTC.

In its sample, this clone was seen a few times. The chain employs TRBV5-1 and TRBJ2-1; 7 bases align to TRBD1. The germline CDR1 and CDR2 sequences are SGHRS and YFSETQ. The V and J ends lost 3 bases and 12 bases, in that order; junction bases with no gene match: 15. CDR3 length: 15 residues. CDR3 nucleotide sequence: TGCGCCAGCAGCTCGGGACAGTCGACCGTCCCCACGCAGTTCTTC. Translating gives CASSSGQSTVPTQFF.

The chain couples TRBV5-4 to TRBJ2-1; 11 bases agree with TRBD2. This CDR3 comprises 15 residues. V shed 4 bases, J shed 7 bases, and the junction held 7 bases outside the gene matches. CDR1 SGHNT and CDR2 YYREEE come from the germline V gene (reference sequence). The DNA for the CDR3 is TGTGCCAGCAGCATAGCCGGGACTAGCGGTAATGAGCAGTTCTTC. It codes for CASSIAGTSGNEQFF. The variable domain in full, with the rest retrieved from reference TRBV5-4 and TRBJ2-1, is ETGVTQSPTHLIKTRGQQVTLRCSSQSGHNTVSWYQQALGQGPQFIFQYYREEENGRGNFPPRFSGLQFPNYSSELNVNALELDDSALYLCASSIAGTSGNEQFFGPGTRLTVL.

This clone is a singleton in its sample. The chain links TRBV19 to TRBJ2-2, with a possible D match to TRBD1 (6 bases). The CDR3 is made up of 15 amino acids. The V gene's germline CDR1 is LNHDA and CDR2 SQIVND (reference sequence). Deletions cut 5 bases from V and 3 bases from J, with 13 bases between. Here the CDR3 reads CASSAEQGYTGELFF. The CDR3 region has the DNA TGTGCCAGTAGTGCCGAACAGGGTTACACCGGGGAGCTGTTTTTT.

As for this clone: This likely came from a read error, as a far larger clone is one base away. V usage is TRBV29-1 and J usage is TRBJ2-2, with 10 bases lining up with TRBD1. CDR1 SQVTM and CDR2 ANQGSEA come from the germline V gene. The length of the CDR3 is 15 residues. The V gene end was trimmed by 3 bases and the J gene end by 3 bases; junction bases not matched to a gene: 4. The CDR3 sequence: CSVEGTGADTGELFF. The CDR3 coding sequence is TGCAGCGTTGAGGGGACAGGGGCTGACACCGGGGAGCTGTTTTTT.

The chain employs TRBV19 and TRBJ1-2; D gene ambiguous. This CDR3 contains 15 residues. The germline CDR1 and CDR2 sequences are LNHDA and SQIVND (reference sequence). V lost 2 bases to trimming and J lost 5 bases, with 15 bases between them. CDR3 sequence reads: CASSIPGLTSYGYTF. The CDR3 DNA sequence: TGTGCCAGTAGTATACCTGGCCTAACAAGTTATGGCTACACCTTC. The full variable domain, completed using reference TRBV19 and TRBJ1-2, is DGGITQSPKYLFRKEGQNVTLSCEQNLNHDAMYWYRQDPGQGLRLIYYSQIVNDFQKGDIAEGYSVSREKKESFPLTVTSAQKNPTAFYLCASSIPGLTSYGYTFGSGTRLTVV.

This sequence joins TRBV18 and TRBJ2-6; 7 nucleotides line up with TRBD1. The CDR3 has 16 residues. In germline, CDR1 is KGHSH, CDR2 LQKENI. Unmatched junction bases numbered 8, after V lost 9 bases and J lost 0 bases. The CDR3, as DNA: TGTGCCAGTACCGGACAGGCAAGCTCTGGGGCCAACGTCCTGACTTTC. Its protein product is CASTGQASSGANVLTF.

CDR3 sequence reads: CASSKWGVETQYF. The CDR3 bases are TGTGCCAGCAGTAAATGGGGGGTGGAGACCCAGTACTTC. This chain links TRBV6-6 with TRBJ2-5; the D gene is possibly TRBD2 (6 bases). V was trimmed by 5 bases and J by 5 bases, leaving 12 bases between them. The CDR3 runs 13 residues. Germline values: CDR1 MNHNY, CDR2 SVGAGI (reference sequence).

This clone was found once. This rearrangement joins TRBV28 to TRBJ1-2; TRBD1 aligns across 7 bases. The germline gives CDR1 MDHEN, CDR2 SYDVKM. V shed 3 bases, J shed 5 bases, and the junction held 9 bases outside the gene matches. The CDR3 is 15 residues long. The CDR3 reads CASSFLTGVRYGYTF. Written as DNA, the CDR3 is TGTGCCAGCAGTTTTCTCACAGGGGTAAGATATGGCTACACCTTC.

CDR3 nucleotide sequence: TGTGCCAGTAGTATAAGGACCGGGGAGCTGTTTTTT. Its protein product is CASSIRTGELFF. This chain uses TRBV19 with TRBJ2-2; D remains unclear. The CDR3 spans 12 residues. V gave up 2 bases and J gave up 5 bases, with 3 bases separating them. CDR1 LNHDA and CDR2 SQIVND come from the germline V gene (reference sequence).

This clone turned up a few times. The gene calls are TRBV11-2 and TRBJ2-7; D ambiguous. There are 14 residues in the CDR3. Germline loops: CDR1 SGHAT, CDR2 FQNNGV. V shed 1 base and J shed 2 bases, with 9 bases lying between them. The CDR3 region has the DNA TGTGCCAGCAGCTTAGTTCGTAATACCTACGAGCAGTACTTC. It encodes CASSLVRNTYEQYF.

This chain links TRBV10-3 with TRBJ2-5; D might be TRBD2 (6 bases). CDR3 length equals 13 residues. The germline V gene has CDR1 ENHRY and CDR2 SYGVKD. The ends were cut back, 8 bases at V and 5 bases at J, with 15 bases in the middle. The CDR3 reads CAIGTGAVETQYF. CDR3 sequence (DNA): TGTGCCATCGGGACGGGAGCCGTGGAGACCCAGTACTTC.

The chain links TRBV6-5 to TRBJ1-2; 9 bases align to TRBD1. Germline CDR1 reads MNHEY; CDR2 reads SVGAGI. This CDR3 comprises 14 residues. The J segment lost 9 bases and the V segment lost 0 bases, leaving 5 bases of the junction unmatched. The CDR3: CASSYSPGQGRYTF. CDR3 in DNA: TGTGCCAGCAGTTACTCCCCGGGACAGGGCCGCTACACCTTC.

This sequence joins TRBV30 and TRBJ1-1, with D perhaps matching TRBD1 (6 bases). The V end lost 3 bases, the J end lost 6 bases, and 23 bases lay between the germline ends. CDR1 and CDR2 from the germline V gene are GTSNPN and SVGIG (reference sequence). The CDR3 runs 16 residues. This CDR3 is CAWSATGLVSSAEAFF. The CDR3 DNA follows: TGTGCCTGGAGCGCAACAGGGCTGGTGTCGTCAGCTGAAGCTTTCTTT.

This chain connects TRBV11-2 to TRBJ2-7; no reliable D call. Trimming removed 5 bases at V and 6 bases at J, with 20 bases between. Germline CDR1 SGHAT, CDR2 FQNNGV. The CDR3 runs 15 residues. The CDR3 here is CASSPGRQAGSEQYF. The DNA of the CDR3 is TGTGCCAGCAGCCCCGGACGGCAGGCAGGTTCCGAGCAGTACTTC.

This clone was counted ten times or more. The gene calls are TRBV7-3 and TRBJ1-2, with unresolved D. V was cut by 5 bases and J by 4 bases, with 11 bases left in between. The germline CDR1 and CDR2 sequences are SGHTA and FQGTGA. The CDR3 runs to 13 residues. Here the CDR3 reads CASSPGGFYGYTF. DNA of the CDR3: TGTGCCAGCAGCCCCGGTGGCTTCTATGGCTACACCTTC.

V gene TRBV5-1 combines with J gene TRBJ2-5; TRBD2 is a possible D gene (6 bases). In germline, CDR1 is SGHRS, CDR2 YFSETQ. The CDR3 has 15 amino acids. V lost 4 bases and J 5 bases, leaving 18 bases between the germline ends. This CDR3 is CASSPSGGVQETQYF. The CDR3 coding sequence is TGCGCCAGCAGCCCCAGCGGAGGGGTCCAGGAGACCCAGTACTTC.

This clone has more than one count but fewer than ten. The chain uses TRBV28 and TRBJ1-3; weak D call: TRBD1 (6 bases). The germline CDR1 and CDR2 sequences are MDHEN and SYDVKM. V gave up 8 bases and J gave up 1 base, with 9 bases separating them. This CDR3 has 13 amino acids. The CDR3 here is CASRTGSGNTIYF. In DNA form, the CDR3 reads TGTGCCAGCCGTACAGGGTCTGGAAACACCATATATTTT.

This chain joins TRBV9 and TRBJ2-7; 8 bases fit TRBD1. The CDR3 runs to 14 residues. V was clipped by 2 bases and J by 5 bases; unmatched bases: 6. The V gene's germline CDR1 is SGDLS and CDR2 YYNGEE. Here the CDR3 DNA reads TGTGCCAGCAGCGTCCGGGACAGGTGGGACGAGCAGTACTTC. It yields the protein CASSVRDRWDEQYF.

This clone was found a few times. The CDR3 sequence: CASSLVGGGAFTDTQYF. DNA for the CDR3: TGCGCCAGCAGCTTGGTAGGTGGTGGGGCCTTCACAGATACGCAGTATTTT. This rearrangement joins TRBV5-1 to TRBJ2-3; the D gene is possibly TRBD1 (5 bases). Germline V CDR1 and CDR2: SGHRS, YFSETQ. The CDR3 is 17 residues long. Trimming took off 0 bases at V and 2 bases at J, with 16 bases between the two ends.

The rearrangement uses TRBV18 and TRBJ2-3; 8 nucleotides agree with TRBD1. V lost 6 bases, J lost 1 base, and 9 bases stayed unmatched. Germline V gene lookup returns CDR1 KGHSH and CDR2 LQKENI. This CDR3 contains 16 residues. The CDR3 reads CASSSLQGARTDTQYF. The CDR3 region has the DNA TGTGCCAGCTCGTCTCTCCAGGGGGCGCGCACAGATACGCAGTATTTT.

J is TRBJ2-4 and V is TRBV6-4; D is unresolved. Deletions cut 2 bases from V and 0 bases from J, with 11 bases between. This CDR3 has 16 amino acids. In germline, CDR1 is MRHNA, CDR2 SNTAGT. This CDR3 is CASSDPMIGAKNIQYF. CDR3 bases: TGTGCCAGCAGTGACCCGATGATAGGAGCCAAAAACATTCAGTACTTC.

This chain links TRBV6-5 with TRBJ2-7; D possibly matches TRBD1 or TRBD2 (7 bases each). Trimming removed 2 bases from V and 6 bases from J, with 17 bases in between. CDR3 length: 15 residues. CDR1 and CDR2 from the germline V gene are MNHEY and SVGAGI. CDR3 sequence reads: CASSYQGGLGPEQYF. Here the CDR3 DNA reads TGTGCCAGCAGTTACCAGGGGGGGTTGGGACCCGAGCAGTACTTC.

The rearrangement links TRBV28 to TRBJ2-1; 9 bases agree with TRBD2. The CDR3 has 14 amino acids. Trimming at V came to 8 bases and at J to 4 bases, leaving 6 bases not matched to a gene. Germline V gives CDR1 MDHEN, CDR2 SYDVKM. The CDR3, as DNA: TGTGCCAGCCTATTTAGCGGGAGTTACAATGAGCAGTTCTTC. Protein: CASLFSGSYNEQFF.

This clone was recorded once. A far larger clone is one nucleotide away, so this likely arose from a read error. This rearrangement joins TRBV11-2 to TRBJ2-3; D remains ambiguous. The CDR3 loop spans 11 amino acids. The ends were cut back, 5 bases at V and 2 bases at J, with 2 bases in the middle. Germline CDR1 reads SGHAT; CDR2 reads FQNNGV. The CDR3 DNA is TGTGCCAGCAGCAACACAGATACGCAGTATTTT. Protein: CASSNTDTQYF.

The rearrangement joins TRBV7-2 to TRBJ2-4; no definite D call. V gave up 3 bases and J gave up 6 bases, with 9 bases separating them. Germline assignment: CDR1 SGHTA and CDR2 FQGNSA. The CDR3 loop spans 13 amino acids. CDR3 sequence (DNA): TGTGCCAGCAGCTTTGACCGAAGAAACATTCAGTACTTC. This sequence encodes CASSFDRRNIQYF.